This TCR beta chain appears in the sequencing data of a study of CXCR3-negative and CXCR3-positive naive CD8 T cells. Notes on the study in general: Upon cryopreservation, CXCR3 expression partially decreased, and most assays used fresh PBMCs.

A remark on this clonotype: Antigen unknown.

The method, 5' RACE with UMI labels, was used to prepare the TRB cDNA libraries. One entry per CDR3 protein, without DNA, is what TCRdb gives after re-calling the 5' RACE reads. The sample table sets out 75,000 to 100,000 distinct CDR3 sequences. Germline V gene sequence: CDR1 SQVTM, CDR2 ANQGSEA. This CDR3 has 13 amino acids. Material for sequencing was naive CXCR3- CD8+ T cells from blood. Specified subset: CD45RO-CCR7+CD27+CD95- naive CD8+ T cells lacking CXCR3 (TNR3-). The V and J genes are TRBV29-1 and TRBJ1-1; TCRdb indicates TRBD1, and absent DNA this call remains unverified. The origin of this receptor is a human donor in good health. Some clones in this sample may be carry-over from other donors' samples. The CDR3 loop reads CSAFGTTNTEAFF.